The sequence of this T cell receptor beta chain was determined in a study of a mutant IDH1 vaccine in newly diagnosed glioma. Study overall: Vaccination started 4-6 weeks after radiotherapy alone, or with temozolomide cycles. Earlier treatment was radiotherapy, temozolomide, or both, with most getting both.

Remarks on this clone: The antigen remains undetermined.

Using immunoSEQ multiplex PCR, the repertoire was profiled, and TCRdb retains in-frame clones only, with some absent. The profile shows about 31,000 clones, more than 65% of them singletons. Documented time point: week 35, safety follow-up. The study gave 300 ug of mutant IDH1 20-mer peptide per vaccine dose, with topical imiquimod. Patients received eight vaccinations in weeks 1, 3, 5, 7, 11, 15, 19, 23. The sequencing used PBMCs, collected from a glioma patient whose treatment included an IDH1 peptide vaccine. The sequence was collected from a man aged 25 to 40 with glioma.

CDR3 loop: CATSEDSNYGYTF. CDR3 coding DNA: TGTGCCACCTCAGAGGACTCTAACTATGGCTACACCTTC. The chain is built from TRBV6-5 and TRBJ1-2; D gene unclear. Trimming stripped 10 bases from V and 0 bases from J, with 12 bases between. This CDR3 has 13 amino acids. The germline gives CDR1 MNHEY, CDR2 SVGAGI.